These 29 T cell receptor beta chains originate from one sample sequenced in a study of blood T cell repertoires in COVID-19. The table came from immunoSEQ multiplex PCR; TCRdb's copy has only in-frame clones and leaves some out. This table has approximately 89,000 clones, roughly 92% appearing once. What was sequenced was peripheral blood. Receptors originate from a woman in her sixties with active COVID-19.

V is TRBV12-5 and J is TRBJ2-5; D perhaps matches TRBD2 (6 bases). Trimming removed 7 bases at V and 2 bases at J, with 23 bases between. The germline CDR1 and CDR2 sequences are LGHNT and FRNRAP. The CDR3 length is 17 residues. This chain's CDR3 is CASAQTQSKGGQETQYF. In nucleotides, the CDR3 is TGTGCTAGTGCCCAAACCCAGAGTAAAGGAGGGCAAGAGACCCAGTACTTC.

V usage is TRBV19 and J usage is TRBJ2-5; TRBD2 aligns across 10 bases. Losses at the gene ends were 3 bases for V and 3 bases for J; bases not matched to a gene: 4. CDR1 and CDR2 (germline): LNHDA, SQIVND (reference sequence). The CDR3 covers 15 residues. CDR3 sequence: CASSIGGLAKETQYF. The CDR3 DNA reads TGTGCCAGTAGTATCGGGGGACTAGCGAAAGAGACCCAGTACTTC.

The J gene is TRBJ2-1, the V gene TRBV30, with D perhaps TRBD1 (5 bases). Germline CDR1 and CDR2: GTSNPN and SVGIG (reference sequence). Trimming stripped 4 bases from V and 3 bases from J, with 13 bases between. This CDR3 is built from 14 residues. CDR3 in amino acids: CAWTGSPDYNEQFF. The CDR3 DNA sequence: TGTGCCTGGACAGGGTCCCCTGACTACAATGAGCAGTTCTTC.

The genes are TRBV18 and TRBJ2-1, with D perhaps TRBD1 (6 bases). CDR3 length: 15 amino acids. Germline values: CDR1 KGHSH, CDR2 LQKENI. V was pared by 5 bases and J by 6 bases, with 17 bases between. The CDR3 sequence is CASSSPYQGSNEQFF. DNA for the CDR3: TGTGCCAGCTCATCGCCTTATCAGGGGAGCAATGAGCAGTTCTTC.

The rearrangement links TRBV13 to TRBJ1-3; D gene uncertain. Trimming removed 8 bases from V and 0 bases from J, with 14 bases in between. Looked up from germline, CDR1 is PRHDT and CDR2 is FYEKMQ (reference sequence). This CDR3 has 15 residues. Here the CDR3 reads CASARQESSGNTIYF. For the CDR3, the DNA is TGTGCCAGCGCTCGGCAGGAAAGCTCTGGAAACACCATATATTTT.

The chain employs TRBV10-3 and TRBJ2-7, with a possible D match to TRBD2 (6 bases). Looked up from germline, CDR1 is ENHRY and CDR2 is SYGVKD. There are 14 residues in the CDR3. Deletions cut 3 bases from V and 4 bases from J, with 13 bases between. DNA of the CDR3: TGTGCCATCAGTGAAAGGGCTAGCGAGTACGAGCAGTACTTC. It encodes CAISERASEYEQYF.

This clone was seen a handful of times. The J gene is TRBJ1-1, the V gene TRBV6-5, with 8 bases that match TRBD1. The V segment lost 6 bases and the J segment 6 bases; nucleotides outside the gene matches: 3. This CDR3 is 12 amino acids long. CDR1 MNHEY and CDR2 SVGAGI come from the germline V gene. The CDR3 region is CASRDRVSEAFF. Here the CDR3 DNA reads TGTGCCAGCAGGGACAGGGTCTCTGAAGCTTTCTTT.

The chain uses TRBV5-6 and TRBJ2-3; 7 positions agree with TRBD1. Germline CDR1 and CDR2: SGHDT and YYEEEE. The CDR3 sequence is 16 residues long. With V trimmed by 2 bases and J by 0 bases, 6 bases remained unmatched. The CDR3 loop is CASSFGTAFSTDTQYF. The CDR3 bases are TGTGCCAGCAGCTTCGGGACAGCATTTAGCACAGATACGCAGTATTTT. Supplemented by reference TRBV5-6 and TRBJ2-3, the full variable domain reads DAGVTQSPTHLIKTRGQQVTLRCSPKSGHDTVSWYQQALGQGPQFIFQYYEEEERQRGNFPDRFSGHQFPNYSSELNVNALLLGDSALYLCASSFGTAFSTDTQYFGPGTRLTVL.

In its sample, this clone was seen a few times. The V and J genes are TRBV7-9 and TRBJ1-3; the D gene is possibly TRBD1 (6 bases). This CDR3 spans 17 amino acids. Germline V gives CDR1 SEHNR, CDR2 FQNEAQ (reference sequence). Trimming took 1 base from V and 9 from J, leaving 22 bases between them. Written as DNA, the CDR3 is TGTGCCAGCAGCTTAGGGCAAGGACAGCTTAGGTCGTCCACCATATATTTT. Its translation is CASSLGQGQLRSSTIYF. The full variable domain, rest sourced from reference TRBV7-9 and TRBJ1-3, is DTGVSQNPRHKITKRGQNVTFRCDPISEHNRLYWYRQTLGQGPEFLTYFQNEAQLEKSRLLSDRFSAERPKGSFSTLEIQRTEQGDSAMYLCASSLGQGQLRSSTIYFGEGSWLTVV.

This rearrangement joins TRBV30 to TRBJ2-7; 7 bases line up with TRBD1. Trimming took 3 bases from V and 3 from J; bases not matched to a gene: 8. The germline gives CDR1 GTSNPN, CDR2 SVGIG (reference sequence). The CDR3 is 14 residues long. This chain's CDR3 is CAWRPGQLYYEQYF. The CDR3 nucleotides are TGTGCCTGGAGGCCGGGACAGCTATACTACGAGCAGTACTTC. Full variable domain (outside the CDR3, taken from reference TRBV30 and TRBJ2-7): SQTIHQWPATLVQPVGSPLSLECTVEGTSNPNLYWYRQAAGRGLQLLFYSVGIGQISSEVPQNLSASRPQDRQFILSSKKLLLSDSGFYLCAWRPGQLYYEQYFGPGTRLTVT.

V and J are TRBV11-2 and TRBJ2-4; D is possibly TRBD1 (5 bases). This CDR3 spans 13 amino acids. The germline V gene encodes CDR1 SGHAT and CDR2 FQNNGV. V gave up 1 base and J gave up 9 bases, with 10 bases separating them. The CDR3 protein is CASSLAGLGIQYF. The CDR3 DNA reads TGTGCCAGCAGCTTAGCAGGGTTGGGCATTCAGTACTTC. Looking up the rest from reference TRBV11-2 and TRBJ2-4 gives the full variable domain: EAGVAQSPRYKIIEKRQSVAFWCNPISGHATLYWYQQILGQGPKLLIQFQNNGVVDDSQLPKDRFSAERLKGVDSTLKIQPAKLEDSAVYLCASSLAGLGIQYFGAGTRLSVL.

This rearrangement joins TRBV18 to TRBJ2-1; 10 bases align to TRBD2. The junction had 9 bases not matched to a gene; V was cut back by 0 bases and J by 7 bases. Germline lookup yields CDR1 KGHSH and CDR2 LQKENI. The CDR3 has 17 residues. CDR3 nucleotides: TGTGCCAGCTCACCACCGTCTAGCGGGAGCTTCTTGAATGAGCAGTTCTTC. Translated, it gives CASSPPSSGSFLNEQFF.

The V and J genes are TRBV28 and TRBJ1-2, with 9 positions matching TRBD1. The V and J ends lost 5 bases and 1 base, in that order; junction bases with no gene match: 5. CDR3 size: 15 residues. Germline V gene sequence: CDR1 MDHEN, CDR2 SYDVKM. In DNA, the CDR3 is TGTGCCAGCAGTCCCCCGGACAGGGGTAACTATGGCTACACCTTC. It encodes CASSPPDRGNYGYTF.

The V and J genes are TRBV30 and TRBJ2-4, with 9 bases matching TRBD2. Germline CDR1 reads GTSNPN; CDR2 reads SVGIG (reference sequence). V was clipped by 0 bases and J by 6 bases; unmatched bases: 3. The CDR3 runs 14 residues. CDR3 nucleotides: TGTGCCTGGAGTGTAGCGGGAGGACGAAACATTCAGTACTTC. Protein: CAWSVAGGRNIQYF.

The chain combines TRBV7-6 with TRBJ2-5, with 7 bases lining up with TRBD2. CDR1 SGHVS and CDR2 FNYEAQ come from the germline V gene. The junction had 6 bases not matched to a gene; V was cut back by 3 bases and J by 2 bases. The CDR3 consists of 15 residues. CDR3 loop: CASSLERGGQETQYF. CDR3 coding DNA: TGTGCCAGCAGCTTGGAGCGGGGTGGGCAAGAGACCCAGTACTTC.

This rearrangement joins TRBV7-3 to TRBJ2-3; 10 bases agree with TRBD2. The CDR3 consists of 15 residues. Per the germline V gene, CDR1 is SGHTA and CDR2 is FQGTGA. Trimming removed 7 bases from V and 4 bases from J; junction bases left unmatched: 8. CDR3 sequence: CASTPGGTSADTQYF. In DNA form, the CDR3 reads TGTGCCAGCACCCCTGGAGGGACTAGCGCAGATACGCAGTATTTT.

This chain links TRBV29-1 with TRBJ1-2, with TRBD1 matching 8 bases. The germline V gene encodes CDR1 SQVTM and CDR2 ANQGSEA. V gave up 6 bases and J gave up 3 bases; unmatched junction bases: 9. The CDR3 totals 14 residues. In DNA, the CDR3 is TGCAGCGTCCTCACCGGGACAGGCGACTATGGCTACACCTTC. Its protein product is CSVLTGTGDYGYTF.

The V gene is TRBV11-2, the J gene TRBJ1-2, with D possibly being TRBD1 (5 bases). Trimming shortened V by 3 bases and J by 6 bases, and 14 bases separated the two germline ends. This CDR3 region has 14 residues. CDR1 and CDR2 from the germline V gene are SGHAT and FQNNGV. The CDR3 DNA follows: TGTGCCAGCAGCTTGGGGACTCCTCTTGATGGCTACACCTTC. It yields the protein CASSLGTPLDGYTF.

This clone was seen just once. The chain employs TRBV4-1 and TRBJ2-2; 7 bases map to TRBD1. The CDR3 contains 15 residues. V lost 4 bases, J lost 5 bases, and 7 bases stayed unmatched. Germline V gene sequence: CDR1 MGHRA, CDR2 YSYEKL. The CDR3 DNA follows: TGCGCCAGCAGCCCCGGACAGGATCTAACCGGGGAGCTGTTTTTT. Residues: CASSPGQDLTGELFF.

The CDR3 reads CASTSDRKIYGYTF. CDR3 DNA sequence: TGTGCCAGCACCTCGGACAGGAAAATTTATGGCTACACCTTC. The rearrangement uses TRBV28 and TRBJ1-2; 7 positions agree with TRBD1. This CDR3 spans 14 amino acids. The V gene end was trimmed by 7 bases and the J gene end by 5 bases; junction bases not matched to a gene: 10. Per the germline V gene, CDR1 is MDHEN and CDR2 is SYDVKM.

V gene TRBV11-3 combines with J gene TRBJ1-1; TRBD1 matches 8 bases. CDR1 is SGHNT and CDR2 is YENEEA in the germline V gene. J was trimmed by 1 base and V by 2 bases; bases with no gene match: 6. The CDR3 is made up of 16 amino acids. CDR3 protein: CASSLSQTGGNTEAFF. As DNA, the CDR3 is TGTGCCAGCAGCTTAAGCCAAACAGGGGGGAACACTGAAGCTTTCTTT.

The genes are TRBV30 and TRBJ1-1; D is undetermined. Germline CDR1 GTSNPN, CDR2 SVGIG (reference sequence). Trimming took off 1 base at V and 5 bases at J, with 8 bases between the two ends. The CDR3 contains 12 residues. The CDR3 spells CAWSAHQTEAFF. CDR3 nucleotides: TGTGCCTGGAGTGCCCACCAGACTGAAGCTTTCTTT.

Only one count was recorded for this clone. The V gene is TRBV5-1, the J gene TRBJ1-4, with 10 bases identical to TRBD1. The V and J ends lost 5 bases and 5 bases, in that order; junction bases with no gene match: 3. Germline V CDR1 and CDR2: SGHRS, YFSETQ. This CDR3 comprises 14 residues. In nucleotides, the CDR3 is TGCGCCAGCAGTTGGGACAGGGGAAATGAAAAACTGTTTTTT. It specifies CASSWDRGNEKLFF. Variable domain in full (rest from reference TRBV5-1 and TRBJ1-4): KAGVTQTPRYLIKTRGQQVTLSCSPISGHRSVSWYQQTPGQGLQFLFEYFSETQRNKGNFPGRFSGRQFSNSRSEMNVSTLELGDSALYLCASSWDRGNEKLFFGSGTQLSVL.

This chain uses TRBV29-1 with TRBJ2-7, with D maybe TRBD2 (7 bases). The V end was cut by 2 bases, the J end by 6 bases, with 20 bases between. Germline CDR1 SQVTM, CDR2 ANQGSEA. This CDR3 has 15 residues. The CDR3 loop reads CSVEKPGGTEGEQYF. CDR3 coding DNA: TGCAGCGTTGAAAAGCCGGGGGGCACCGAGGGCGAGCAGTACTTC.

The CDR3 is CARSYSGTGGAKNIQYF. The DNA for the CDR3 is TGTGCCAGAAGCTATTCCGGGACAGGGGGAGCCAAAAACATTCAGTACTTC. The chain combines TRBV5-3 with TRBJ2-4; 11 bases match TRBD1. TRBV5-3 is an open reading frame, and its role is uncertain. V shed 3 bases, J shed 0 bases, and the junction held 5 bases outside the gene matches. CDR3 length equals 17 residues.

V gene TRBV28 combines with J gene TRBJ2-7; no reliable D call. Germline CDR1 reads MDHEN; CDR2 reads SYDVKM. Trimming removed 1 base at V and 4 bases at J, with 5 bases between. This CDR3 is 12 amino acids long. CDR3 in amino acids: CASSLLQYEQYF. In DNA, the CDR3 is TGTGCCAGCAGTTTATTGCAGTACGAGCAGTACTTC.

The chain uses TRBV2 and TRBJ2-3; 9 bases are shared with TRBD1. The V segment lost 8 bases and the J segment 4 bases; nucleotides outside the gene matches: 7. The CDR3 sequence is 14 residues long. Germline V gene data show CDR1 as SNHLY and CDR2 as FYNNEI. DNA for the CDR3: TGTGCCAGCGGTCCGGACAGGGGTGCAGATACGCAGTATTTT. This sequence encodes CASGPDRGADTQYF.

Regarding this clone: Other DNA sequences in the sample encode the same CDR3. CDR3 bases: TGTGCCAGCAGCCGACAGATGAACACTGAAGCTTTCTTT. Its translation is CASSRQMNTEAFF. The rearrangement joins TRBV28 to TRBJ1-1; D may be TRBD1 (5 bases). V lost 6 bases to trimming and J lost 0 bases, with 8 bases between them. CDR1 and CDR2 from the germline V gene are MDHEN and SYDVKM. The CDR3 runs to 13 residues.

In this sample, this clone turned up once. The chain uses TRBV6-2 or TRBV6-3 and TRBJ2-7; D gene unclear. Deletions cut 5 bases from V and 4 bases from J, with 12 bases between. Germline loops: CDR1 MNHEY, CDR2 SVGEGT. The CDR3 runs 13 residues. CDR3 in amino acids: CASSRLTAYEQYF. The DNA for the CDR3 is TGTGCCAGCAGTCGACTCACTGCATACGAGCAGTACTTC.